Listed below are T cell receptor beta chains from one sample, sequenced in a study of T cell changes during pregnancy in multiple sclerosis. TCRdb's table, derived via immunoSEQ multiplex PCR, lists solely in-frame clones and lacks some. The profile shows about 43,000 clones, roughly 90% of them singletons. The sequencing here drew on peripheral blood, taken in the second trimester of pregnancy. The source of these receptors is a female donor in good health, enrolled as a control in a pregnancy study. CDR3s include the opening cysteine and the closing phenylalanine or tryptophan. The D gene is left open where the match is weak.

len | j_gene | d_gene | v_gene | CDR3aa
15 | TRBJ1-3 | . | TRBV11-3 | CASSPPGISGNTIYF
14 | TRBJ2-5 | TRBD2 | TRBV4-1 | CASSQSGSGETQYF
15 | TRBJ2-7 | . | TRBV7-2 | CASSQQGASYYEQYF
14 | TRBJ2-1 | TRBD2 | TRBV30 | CAWSSGRAYNEQFF
16 | TRBJ1-3 | . | TRBV19 | CASSIVTGTSGNTIYF
15 | TRBJ2-7 | . | TRBV7-2 | CASSRGRGPSYEQYF
15 | TRBJ1-1 | . | TRBV19 | CASSIAGIGNTEAFF
16 | TRBJ2-7 | TRBD1 | TRBV27 | CASSLSRTGMGGEQYF
14 | TRBJ2-2 | . | TRBV18 | CASSPRHNTGELFF
15 | TRBJ2-7 | . | TRBV29-1 | CSVRREVGGTYEQYF
14 | TRBJ2-2 | TRBD1 | TRBV6-4 | CASSGQGGTGELFF
12 | TRBJ2-7 | . | TRBV14 | CASSQGIYEQYF
14 | TRBJ2-2 | . | TRBV14 | CASSPDWFTGELFF
14 | TRBJ2-2 | . | TRBV29-1 | CSVARAANTGELFF